The 18 T cell receptor beta chains given below trace back to one sample, sequenced in a study of OX40 agonist ivuxolimab in advanced cancers. Data came from immunoSEQ multiplex PCR; TCRdb stores just in-frame clones and leaves some out. The sample lists roughly 67,000 clones, around nine tenths occurring once. The source was CD4+ or CD8+ T cells sorted from blood, collected in a trial of the OX40 agonist ivuxolimab. All receptors come from an adult with an advanced solid tumor such as melanoma, head and neck, liver or kidney cancer.

The chain carries TRBV5-8 and TRBJ1-1; TRBD1 might be the D (5 bases). Trimming left V 4 bases short and J 1 base short, with 11 bases between. There are 14 residues in the CDR3. Per the germline V gene, CDR1 is SGHTS and CDR2 is YDEGEE. The CDR3 bases are TGTGCCAGCAGCAACAGTCAGGGGAACACTGAAGCTTTCTTT. It translates to CASSNSQGNTEAFF.

The V call is TRBV28, the J call TRBJ2-7; D uncertain. Deletions cut 2 bases from V and 4 bases from J, with 6 bases between. The CDR3 consists of 12 residues. Per germline, CDR1 MDHEN and CDR2 SYDVKM. CDR3: CASSLASYEQYF. CDR3 in DNA: TGTGCCAGCAGTTTAGCAAGTTACGAGCAGTACTTC.

The chain recombines TRBV7-3 with TRBJ1-1; D remains unclear. The CDR3 is 12 residues long. CDR1 is SGHTA, CDR2 FQGTGA, per germline. Deletions cut 5 bases from V and 7 bases from J, with 11 bases between. The CDR3 is CASSQRAGEAFF. The CDR3 nucleotides read TGTGCCAGCAGCCAGCGGGCAGGTGAAGCTTTCTTT.

In nucleotides, the CDR3 is TGTGCCAGCTCCCCCCGAAATCAGCCCCAGCATTTT. It specifies CASSPRNQPQHF. This chain connects TRBV6-1 to TRBJ1-5; D is undetermined. V was trimmed by 8 bases and J by 4 bases, leaving 9 bases between them. The germline gives CDR1 MNHNS, CDR2 SASEGT. The CDR3 has 12 amino acids.

This sequence joins TRBV6-6 and TRBJ1-5, with no clear D. Between the trimmed V and J ends, which lost 6 bases and 4 bases, there was a span of 16 bases. CDR3 length equals 15 residues. Germline V gives CDR1 MNHNY, CDR2 SVGAGI (reference sequence). The CDR3 is CASSEDGDSNQPQHF. The CDR3 DNA follows: TGTGCCAGCAGCGAGGACGGAGATTCGAATCAGCCCCAGCATTTT.

The genes are TRBV21-1 and TRBJ2-3; TRBD2, as called in the table, went unchecked against the DNA. TRBV21-1 is classified as a pseudogene. The CDR3 consists of 18 residues. The CDR3 DNA follows: TGTGCCAGCAGCAAAGGAGGACTAGCGGGGGCCGGCACAGATACGCAGTATTTT. Encoded protein: CASSKGGLAGAGTDTQYF.

The chain uses TRBV11-2 and TRBJ2-1, with TRBD2 matching 12 bases. V dropped 5 bases and J dropped 10; count of bases not matched to a gene: 9. This CDR3 has 15 residues. Germline CDR1 reads SGHAT; CDR2 reads FQNNGV. The CDR3 DNA follows: TGTGCCAGCAGCGTGAGGACTAGCGGGGCAGAAGAGCAGTTCTTC. It is translated as CASSVRTSGAEEQFF.

The chain has TRBV19 and TRBJ2-2; D is tentatively TRBD1 or TRBD2 (6 bases each). This CDR3 region has 15 residues. CDR1 is LNHDA, CDR2 SQIVND, per germline (reference sequence). Between the trimmed V and J ends, which lost 8 bases and 6 bases, there was a span of 19 bases. This CDR3 is CASFQRVTGPGELFF. The CDR3 DNA reads as TGTGCCAGTTTCCAGCGGGTCACAGGGCCCGGGGAGCTGTTTTTT.

The chain uses TRBV6-5 and TRBJ1-2; D might be TRBD1 (6 bases). V was trimmed by 10 bases and J by 5 bases, leaving 20 bases between them. The germline gives CDR1 MNHEY, CDR2 SVGAGI. This CDR3 contains 14 residues. CDR3 region: CATVGSRDNYGYTF. CDR3 DNA: TGTGCCACTGTTGGCTCCCGGGACAATTATGGCTACACCTTC.

V gene TRBV6-1 combines with J gene TRBJ1-1; D is undetermined. The CDR3 loop spans 11 amino acids. Germline CDR1 reads MNHNS; CDR2 reads SASEGT. The V end lost 7 bases, the J end lost 7 bases, and 10 bases lay between the germline ends. CDR3: CASIGGIEAFF. CDR3 bases: TGTGCCAGCATCGGCGGGATTGAAGCTTTCTTT.

Concerning this clone itself: An end of the junction does not agree with germline; a read error may underlie this. The chain uses TRBV7-7 and TRBJ2-2; 9 nucleotides align to TRBD2. The CDR3 contains 15 residues. Germline loops: CDR1 SSHAT, CDR2 FNYEAQ (reference sequence). CDR3 bases: TGTGCTAGCAGCCGGACTAGCGAGAACACCGGGGAGCTGTTTTTT. Amino acid sequence: CASSRTSENTGELFF. The full variable domain, its missing parts supplied by reference TRBV7-7 and TRBJ2-2, is GAGVSQSPRYKVTKRGQDVTLRCDPISSHATLYWYQQALGQGPEFLTYFNYEAQPDKSGLPSDRFSAERPEGSISTLTIQRTEQRDSAMYRCASSRTSENTGELFFGEGSRLTVL.

The chain carries TRBV18 and TRBJ1-2; TRBD1 aligns across 12 bases. The germline V gene encodes CDR1 KGHSH and CDR2 LQKENI. The V gene end was trimmed by 2 bases and the J gene end by 7 bases; junction bases not matched to a gene: 5. CDR3 length equals 15 residues. The CDR3 is CASSPGTGGDTGYTF. CDR3 coding DNA: TGTGCCAGCTCACCAGGGACAGGGGGCGATACTGGCTACACCTTC.

This clone was observed a single time. This sequence joins TRBV2 and TRBJ1-2; D call uncertain. This CDR3 has 13 amino acids. Per the germline V gene, CDR1 is SNHLY and CDR2 is FYNNEI. Between the trimmed V and J ends, which lost 4 bases and 4 bases, there was a span of 10 bases. The CDR3 DNA is TGTGCCAGCAGTGCTGCACCGAGCTATGGCTACACCTTC. It yields the protein CASSAAPSYGYTF. The variable domain in full, completed from reference TRBV2 and TRBJ1-2, reads EPEVTQTPSHQVTQMGQEVILRCVPISNHLYFYWYRQILGQKVEFLVSFYNNEISEKSEIFDDQFSVERPDGSNFTLKIRSTKLEDSAMYFCASSAAPSYGYTFGSGTRLTVV.

The chain couples TRBV11-2 to TRBJ1-4; a possible D gene is TRBD1 (5 bases). The CDR3 covers 15 residues. V gave up 5 bases and J gave up 6 bases, with 16 bases separating them. In germline, CDR1 is SGHAT, CDR2 FQNNGV. CDR3 amino acids: CASSPRVLGDEKLFF. DNA for the CDR3: TGTGCCAGCAGCCCCCGGGTGCTGGGGGATGAAAAACTGTTTTTT.

The chain recombines TRBV15 with TRBJ1-5, with D uncertain. This CDR3 contains 15 residues. Per the germline V gene, CDR1 is LNHNV and CDR2 is YYDKDF (reference sequence). With 2 bases removed from V and 2 bases from J, the gap between germline ends came to 10 bases. The CDR3 sequence: CATSRQEEGNQPQHF. The CDR3 nucleotides read TGTGCCACCAGCAGACAGGAGGAAGGCAATCAGCCCCAGCATTTT.

This rearrangement joins TRBV19 to TRBJ2-1; TRBD1 might be the D (7 bases). The CDR3 contains 14 residues. Germline values: CDR1 LNHDA, CDR2 SQIVND (reference sequence). Trimming took off 3 bases at V and 10 bases at J, with 16 bases between the two ends. CDR3 in DNA: TGTGCCAGTAGTATTGGAGGGGGCGATTGGGAGCAGTTCTTC. Protein sequence: CASSIGGGDWEQFF. Full variable domain (missing parts from reference TRBV19 and TRBJ2-1): DGGITQSPKYLFRKEGQNVTLSCEQNLNHDAMYWYRQDPGQGLRLIYYSQIVNDFQKGDIAEGYSVSREKKESFPLTVTSAQKNPTAFYLCASSIGGGDWEQFFGPGTRLTVL.

This clone has a handful of counts. The chain couples TRBV5-1 to TRBJ1-5; D is unresolved. Germline V lookup: CDR1 SGHRS, CDR2 YFSETQ. The CDR3 is made up of 13 amino acids. The V and J ends lost 1 base and 8 bases respectively, with 10 bases between them. The CDR3 DNA sequence: TGCGCCAGCAGCTTGAGCGGAGACGAGCCCCAGCATTTT. Protein sequence: CASSLSGDEPQHF. Filled out from reference TRBV5-1 and TRBJ1-5, the complete variable domain reads KAGVTQTPRYLIKTRGQQVTLSCSPISGHRSVSWYQQTPGQGLQFLFEYFSETQRNKGNFPGRFSGRQFSNSRSEMNVSTLELGDSALYLCASSLSGDEPQHFGDGTRLSIL.

The chain links TRBV18 to TRBJ2-5; 11 nucleotides align to TRBD2. The germline CDR1 and CDR2 sequences are KGHSH and LQKENI. There are 14 residues in the CDR3. The V and J ends lost 5 bases and 5 bases, in that order; junction bases with no gene match: 4. The CDR3 sequence is CASSITSGSETQYF. In DNA, the CDR3 is TGTGCCAGCTCAATTACTAGCGGGAGCGAGACCCAGTACTTC.